The TCR beta chain under discussion was sequenced for a study of identical twins' blood T cells. The germline CDR1 and CDR2 sequences are MNHEY and SMNVEV (reference sequence). The V segment lost 3 bases and the J segment 8 bases; nucleotides outside the gene matches: 3. This CDR3 comprises 12 residues. TCRdb passed the 5' RACE reads through MiXCR, listing each CDR3 protein once. The sample includes roughly 340,000 distinct CDR3 sequences, about 28% of them seen just once. The receptor was isolated from a woman aged 18-49 years in good health. The specimen was PBMCs. The rearrangement uses TRBV27 and TRBJ1-2; 7 bases map to TRBD1. This chain's CDR3 is CASSFSGGGYTF. The CDR3 DNA sequence: TGTGCCAGCAGTTTCTCAGGGGGAGGCTACACCTTC.